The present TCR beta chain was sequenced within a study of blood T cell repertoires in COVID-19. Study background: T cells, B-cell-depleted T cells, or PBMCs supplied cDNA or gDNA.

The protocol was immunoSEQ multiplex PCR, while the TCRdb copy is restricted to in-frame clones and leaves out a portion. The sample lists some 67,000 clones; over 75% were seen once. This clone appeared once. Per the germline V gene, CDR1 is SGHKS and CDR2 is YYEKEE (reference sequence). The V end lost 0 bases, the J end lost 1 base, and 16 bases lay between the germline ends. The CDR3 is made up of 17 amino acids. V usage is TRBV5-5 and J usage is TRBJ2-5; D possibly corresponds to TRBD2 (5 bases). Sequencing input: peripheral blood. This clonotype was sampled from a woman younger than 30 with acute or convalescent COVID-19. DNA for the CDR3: TGTGCCAGCAGCTTGGCCGGGGTGGGCTCTACCCAAGAGACCCAGTACTTC. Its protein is CASSLAGVGSTQETQYF.